This TCR beta chain was recorded in a study of T cell changes during pregnancy in multiple sclerosis. Data came from immunoSEQ multiplex PCR; TCRdb stores just in-frame clones and leaves some out. The repertoire includes over 35,000 clones, about 92% of them detected once, and roughly 1.2% sits in the top ten. This clone appeared a single time. With 0 bases removed from V and 4 bases from J, the gap between germline ends came to 13 bases. Germline CDR1 and CDR2: LGHNA and YSLEER. This CDR3 has 16 residues. This sequence joins TRBV4-3 and TRBJ2-1, with D tentatively TRBD2 (6 bases). This receptor was taken from a female donor with multiple sclerosis, enrolled in a pregnancy study. Sequenced here: peripheral blood, sampled before pregnancy. The CDR3 region has the DNA TGCGCCAGCAGCCAAGACAGCCTAGCGCAATACAATGAGCAGTTCTTC. As protein: CASSQDSLAQYNEQFF.